The clone carrying this T cell receptor beta chain turned up a few times. Profiled with immunoSEQ multiplex PCR; TCRdb holds only in-frame clones, not every one. The sample contains several thousand clones, more than 75% of which appear only once. Germline assignment: CDR1 MDHEN and CDR2 SYDVKM. The CDR3 has 17 amino acids. Trimming took off 0 bases at V and 3 bases at J, with 14 bases between the two ends. The sample is drawn from a study of tumor T cells in aggressive B-cell lymphoma. The material sequenced was tumor tissue. This chain joins TRBV28 and TRBJ1-4, with D uncertain. The sequence came from an adult with diffuse large B cell lymphoma. CDR3 sequence reads: CASSLWDGAAANEKLFF. Written as DNA, the CDR3 is TGTGCCAGCAGTTTATGGGACGGAGCGGCGGCTAATGAAAAACTGTTTTTT.